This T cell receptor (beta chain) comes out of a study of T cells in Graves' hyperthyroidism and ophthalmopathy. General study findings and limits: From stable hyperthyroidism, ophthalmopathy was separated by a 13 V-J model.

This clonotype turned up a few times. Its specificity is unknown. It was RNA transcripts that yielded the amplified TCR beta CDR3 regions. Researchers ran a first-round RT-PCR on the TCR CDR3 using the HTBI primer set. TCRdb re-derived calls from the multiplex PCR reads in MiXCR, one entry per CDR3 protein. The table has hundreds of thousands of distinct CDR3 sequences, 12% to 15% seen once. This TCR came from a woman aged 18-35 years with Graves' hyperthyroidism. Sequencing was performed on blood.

The chain's CDR3 is CATSPAGQLTDTQYF. Here the CDR3 DNA reads TGTGCCACCAGTCCGGCGGGACAGCTCACAGATACGCAGTATTTT. V gene TRBV24-1 combines with J gene TRBJ2-3; TRBD1 might be the D (7 bases). With 6 bases removed from V and 2 bases from J, the gap between germline ends came to 14 bases. There are 15 residues in the CDR3. Germline V lookup: CDR1 KGHDR, CDR2 SFDVKD.